This TCR beta chain comes out of a study of cytomegalovirus exposure and HLA in healthy donors. About the study: Both the 100 to 150 validation repertoires and the roughly 700 first-cohort repertoires used the same platform, as reported by a later analysis.

CDR3 size: 15 residues. The germline V and J ends were trimmed by 7 bases and 5 bases, with 17 bases remaining between them. Germline V gene data show CDR1 as SNHLY and CDR2 as FYNNEI. The donors formed part of the approximately 120-subject validation cohort, distinct from the approximately 670-subject first cohort. Of note for this clone: Its antigen is currently unknown.

Profiling relied on immunoSEQ multiplex PCR, and the TCRdb table lists in-frame clones only, not all of them. The sample has 200,000 or so clones, around 83% seen once. Overall study results and limits: Reports described diagnosis of cytomegalovirus status by the classifier as highly specific and sensitive.

The sample consisted of PBMCs. This sequence joins TRBV2 and TRBJ2-2; no firm D call. The source is a woman in her 30s in good health and CMV-seropositive. CDR3 coding DNA: TGTGCCAGCACCCTTATCTTTACAGTGACCGGGGAGCTGTTTTTT. This sequence encodes CASTLIFTVTGELFF.